Listed here are 32 T cell receptor beta chains from one sample, sequenced in a study of T cells in Graves' hyperthyroidism and ophthalmopathy. The TCR beta CDR3 regions underwent amplification using RNA transcripts as the source. In the first-round RT-PCR of the TCR CDR3, the HTBI primer set was used. TCRdb processed the multiplex PCR reads anew with MiXCR; each CDR3 protein has one entry. The profile shows a few hundred thousand distinct CDR3 sequences, 15% to 18% of them singletons. What was sequenced was blood. These receptors were obtained from a woman in her thirties with Graves' hyperthyroidism.

This clonotype was observed a handful of times. This chain joins TRBV19 and TRBJ1-6; TRBD1 matches 7 bases. Looked up from germline, CDR1 is LNHDA and CDR2 is SQIVND (reference sequence). CDR3 length: 17 residues. Germline trimming cut 5 bases from V and 7 bases from J; bases unmatched to any gene: 14. For the CDR3, the DNA is TGTGCCAGTAGTCTCGCTCCCGGGACAGAGAGAAATTCACCCCTCCACTTT. Its translation is CASSLAPGTERNSPLHF. Filled out from reference TRBV19 and TRBJ1-6, the complete variable domain reads DGGITQSPKYLFRKEGQNVTLSCEQNLNHDAMYWYRQDPGQGLRLIYYSQIVNDFQKGDIAEGYSVSREKKESFPLTVTSAQKNPTAFYLCASSLAPGTERNSPLHFGNGTRLTVT.

The chain is built from TRBV4-3 and TRBJ2-2; the D gene is possibly TRBD2 (6 bases). The germline V and J ends were trimmed by 1 base and 2 bases, with 20 bases remaining between them. Germline-derived CDR1 and CDR2 are LGHNA and YSLEER. This CDR3 is built from 19 residues. The CDR3 here is CASSQAISGGTTNTGELFF. CDR3 nucleotide sequence: TGCGCCAGCAGCCAAGCCATCAGCGGAGGGACGACTAACACCGGGGAGCTGTTTTTT.

This chain joins TRBV6-5 and TRBJ2-5; TRBD2 matches at 7 bases. Germline CDR1 MNHEY, CDR2 SVGAGI. The CDR3 runs 21 residues. V shed 0 bases, J shed 0 bases, and the junction held 19 bases outside the gene matches. The CDR3 bases are TGTGCCAGCAGTTACTCACGACCCACGGCTAGCGGAGCGATGTACCAAGAGACCCAGTACTTC. Its protein product is CASSYSRPTASGAMYQETQYF.

The V and J genes are TRBV27 and TRBJ2-7; 10 nucleotides line up with TRBD2. The CDR3 runs 14 residues. V shed 2 bases and J 7 bases; nucleotides not matched to a gene: 5. CDR1 is MNHEY, CDR2 SMNVEV, per germline (reference sequence). CDR3 loop: CASSLASGSDEQYF. The DNA of the CDR3 is TGTGCCAGCAGTTTAGCTAGCGGGAGTGATGAGCAGTACTTC.

In its sample, this clonotype was seen many times. DNA of the CDR3: TGTGCCTGGAGTCAGCGGAGCACTGAAGCTTTCTTT. It yields the protein CAWSQRSTEAFF. The rearrangement uses TRBV30 and TRBJ1-1; D ambiguous. The CDR3 sequence is 12 residues long. CDR1 is GTSNPN and CDR2 is SVGIG in the germline V gene (reference sequence). Deletions cut 2 bases from V and 4 bases from J, with 8 bases between. The variable domain in full, completed from reference TRBV30 and TRBJ1-1, reads SQTIHQWPATLVQPVGSPLSLECTVEGTSNPNLYWYRQAAGRGLQLLFYSVGIGQISSEVPQNLSASRPQDRQFILSSKKLLLSDSGFYLCAWSQRSTEAFFGQGTRLTVV.

The J gene is TRBJ1-5, the V gene TRBV7-9; no definite D call. Trimming removed 5 bases from V and 0 bases from J, with 8 bases in between. The CDR3 spans 14 residues. The germline CDR1 and CDR2 sequences are SEHNR and FQNEAQ (reference sequence). CDR3 sequence (DNA): TGTGCCAGCAGCATCGGAGTTAGCAATCAGCCCCAGCATTTT. This gives the protein CASSIGVSNQPQHF.

Turning to this clonotype: A much larger clone is a single base away; this may be a read error. This chain uses TRBV12-3 or TRBV12-4 with TRBJ2-1; TRBD2 is a possible D gene (6 bases). This CDR3 spans 16 amino acids. CDR3 protein: CASSFVGGISYNEQLF. As DNA, the CDR3 is TGTGCCAGCAGTTTTGTGGGCGGGATTTCCTACAATGAGCAGCTCTTC.

The chain is built from TRBV6-1 and TRBJ2-3; D remains unclear. Trimming cost V 1 base and J 4 bases, with 12 bases left between them. The CDR3 consists of 15 residues. The germline V gene has CDR1 MNHNS and CDR2 SASEGT. CDR3 protein: CASSEGLSWADTQYF. CDR3 coding DNA: TGTGCCAGCAGTGAAGGTTTGAGTTGGGCAGATACGCAGTATTTT.

This clonotype was picked up many times. The chain has TRBV20-1 and TRBJ2-7; 9 bases are a match to TRBD2. V lost 3 bases to trimming and J lost 3 bases; unmatched junction nucleotides: 9. The CDR3 contains 15 residues. The germline V gene encodes CDR1 DFQATT and CDR2 SNEGSKA (reference sequence). CDR3 sequence: CSARAPSGIHYEQYF. The CDR3 nucleotides are TGCAGTGCTAGGGCCCCTAGCGGGATCCACTACGAGCAGTACTTC.

This clonotype was seen at least ten times. The gene calls are TRBV7-9 and TRBJ2-3; no definite D call. Trimming stripped 1 base from V and 2 bases from J, with 7 bases between. CDR1 is SEHNR, CDR2 FQNEAQ, per germline (reference sequence). The CDR3 runs 14 residues. The chain's CDR3 is CASSLGHTTDTQYF. The CDR3 bases are TGTGCCAGCAGCTTAGGTCATACCACAGATACGCAGTATTTT.

The table lists this clonotype with many counts. This chain joins TRBV5-1 and TRBJ1-2, with D unresolved. CDR1 SGHRS and CDR2 YFSETQ come from the germline V gene. The CDR3 extends over 15 amino acids. The V and J ends lost 0 bases and 2 bases respectively, with 11 bases between them. This CDR3 is CASSLVPGGNYGYTF. Here the CDR3 DNA reads TGCGCCAGCAGCTTGGTACCGGGAGGGAACTATGGCTACACCTTC.

This clonotype was seen ten or more times. The chain is built from TRBV7-2 and TRBJ2-7, with 7 positions matching TRBD2. Germline V gene lookup returns CDR1 SGHTA and CDR2 FQGNSA. This CDR3 spans 19 amino acids. V was clipped by 1 base and J by 2 bases; unmatched bases: 17. CDR3 coding DNA: TGTGCCAGCAGCTTAGTGAATAGCCCCTCCGGGACTAAACCCTACGAGCAGTACTTC. This codes for CASSLVNSPSGTKPYEQYF.

This clonotype turned up a few times. The CDR3 reads CASSSPRGVWNEQFF. The CDR3 DNA sequence: TGTGCCAGCAGCTCCCCCCGGGGAGTTTGGAATGAGCAGTTCTTC. The rearrangement links TRBV7-8 to TRBJ2-1; D might be TRBD2 (5 bases). This CDR3 is 15 amino acids long. The germline gives CDR1 SGHVS, CDR2 FQNEAQ. Trimming pared 4 bases from V and 7 bases from J, leaving 17 bases between.

The V and J genes are TRBV12-3 or TRBV12-4 and TRBJ2-1, with TRBD2 matching over 14 bases. The CDR3 contains 16 residues. V trimming: 8 bases; J trimming: 1 base; junction bases outside the gene matches: 4. CDR3 amino acids: CASSGLAGESYNEQFF. The CDR3 DNA reads TGTGCCAGCTCGGGACTAGCGGGAGAATCCTACAATGAGCAGTTCTTC.

On this clonotype itself: This sequence may be a read error, since a much larger clone differs from it by one base. The chain recombines TRBV20-1 with TRBJ1-2; D is possibly TRBD1 (5 bases). This CDR3 contains 13 residues. CDR1 is DFQATT, CDR2 SNEGSKA, per germline (reference sequence). Trimming shortened V by 8 bases and J by 3 bases, and 16 bases separated the two germline ends. CDR3 in amino acids: CSTGGGRDYGYTF. CDR3 DNA: TGCAGTACTGGGGGAGGGAGAGACTATGGCTACACCTTC.

The rearrangement joins TRBV10-3 to TRBJ2-7, with 11 bases fitting TRBD2. The germline CDR1 and CDR2 sequences are ENHRY and SYGVKD. This CDR3 has 16 amino acids. The junction had 8 bases not matched to a gene; V was cut back by 5 bases and J by 2 bases. The DNA for the CDR3 is TGTGCCATCAGTCGGGGTCTAGCGGGAGGCACCTACGAGCAGTACTTC. It is translated as CAISRGLAGGTYEQYF.

This clonotype was counted ten times or more. The rearrangement uses TRBV7-3 and TRBJ2-1; D not resolved. The CDR3 contains 15 residues. V shed 2 bases and J shed 4 bases, with 12 bases lying between them. In germline, CDR1 is SGHTA, CDR2 FQGTGA. The CDR3 region has the DNA TGTGCCAGCAGCTTAGAGTGGCAGGCGTACAATGAGCAGTTCTTC. It is translated as CASSLEWQAYNEQFF.

V is TRBV24-1 and J is TRBJ1-2, with D maybe TRBD1 (5 bases). The CDR3 has 13 residues. Deletions cut 7 bases from V and 11 bases from J, with 19 bases between. Germline V gives CDR1 KGHDR, CDR2 SFDVKD. The CDR3 reads CATSPNGALGYTF. The CDR3 bases are TGTGCCACCAGCCCCAATGGGGCGCTGGGGTACACCTTC.

On this clonotype: This may arise from a read error, as a much more abundant clone is one base away. This chain connects TRBV20-1 to TRBJ2-1; possibly TRBD2 for D (5 bases). Trimming cost V 6 bases and J 10 bases, with 25 bases left between them. This CDR3 has 15 amino acids. Germline V CDR1 and CDR2: DFQATT, SNEGSKA (reference sequence). CDR3 sequence reads: CSAEPSTSGTNEQFF. The DNA for the CDR3 is TGCAGTGCGGAGCCATCAACTAGTGGAACTAACGAGCAGTTCTTC.

This clonotype was counted between two and nine times. The chain couples TRBV9 to TRBJ2-1; the match to TRBD1 covers 7 bases. CDR1 and CDR2 (germline): SGDLS, YYNGEE. V was pared by 0 bases and J by 5 bases, with 2 bases of the junction left unmatched. The CDR3 loop spans 14 amino acids. The CDR3 loop is CASSVEGGHNEQFF. CDR3 in DNA: TGTGCCAGCAGCGTAGAAGGGGGCCACAATGAGCAGTTCTTC.

This clonotype was found a few times. J is TRBJ2-5 and V is TRBV29-1, with 8 bases matching TRBD2. Trimming removed 8 bases from V and 4 bases from J; junction bases left unmatched: 9. The germline gives CDR1 SQVTM, CDR2 ANQGSEA. The CDR3 is 13 residues long. This CDR3 reads CSSRGGLGETQYF. In DNA form, the CDR3 reads TGCAGCAGTCGCGGGGGGTTAGGAGAGACCCAGTACTTC.

There are many counts of this clonotype. The chain recombines TRBV12-3 or TRBV12-4 with TRBJ1-1; no reliable D call. The length of the CDR3 is 14 residues. V dropped 6 bases and J dropped 2 bases, with 13 bases sitting between them. The CDR3, as DNA: TGTGCCAGCAGAATACCGGGCCCCAACACTGAAGCTTTCTTT. Translation gives CASRIPGPNTEAFF.

The chain is built from TRBV29-1 and TRBJ1-1; D is perhaps TRBD1 (5 bases). The V end lost 7 bases, the J end lost 2 bases, and 14 bases lay between the germline ends. Per the germline V gene, CDR1 is SQVTM and CDR2 is ANQGSEA. The CDR3 sequence is 13 residues long. CDR3: CSALPQGNTEAFF. In DNA form, the CDR3 reads TGCAGCGCCTTACCCCAGGGAAACACTGAAGCTTTCTTT.

This clonotype was observed at least ten times. This sequence joins TRBV28 and TRBJ1-1; D gene unclear. CDR3 length: 14 residues. Germline-derived CDR1 and CDR2 are MDHEN and SYDVKM. Trimming pared 4 bases from V and 4 bases from J, leaving 13 bases between. The CDR3 sequence is CASSSGEARTEAFF. CDR3 DNA sequence: TGTGCCAGCAGTTCCGGGGAAGCGCGCACTGAAGCTTTCTTT.

This clonotype was seen repeatedly, ten times or more. The V and J genes are TRBV11-2 and TRBJ2-7; D may be TRBD2 (5 bases). Trimming pared 3 bases from V and 2 bases from J, leaving 14 bases between. The CDR3 consists of 15 residues. Germline CDR1 SGHAT, CDR2 FQNNGV. The CDR3 region is CASSFTQPGTYEQYF. As DNA, the CDR3 is TGTGCCAGCAGCTTTACTCAGCCGGGGACCTACGAGCAGTACTTC.

This clonotype occurred many times. The chain carries TRBV2 and TRBJ2-1, with D unclear. Per the germline V gene, CDR1 is SNHLY and CDR2 is FYNNEI. The CDR3 extends over 10 amino acids. The ends were cut back, 7 bases at V and 8 bases at J, with 6 bases in the middle. The CDR3 region is CASIGYEQFF. The CDR3 region has the DNA TGTGCCAGCATCGGGTATGAGCAGTTCTTC.

This chain links TRBV7-9 with TRBJ2-7; possibly TRBD2 for D (6 bases). CDR3 length: 15 residues. Trimming cost V 1 base and J 4 bases, with 14 bases left between them. The germline CDR1 and CDR2 sequences are SEHNR and FQNEAQ (reference sequence). The CDR3 nucleotides are TGTGCCAGCAGCTTAGACGGGAGTCGTCGGTACGAGCAGTACTTC. Residues: CASSLDGSRRYEQYF.

This clonotype was seen only a few times. This chain uses TRBV19 with TRBJ2-2; the match to TRBD2 covers 10 bases. CDR3 length: 16 residues. V was pared by 6 bases and J by 4 bases, with 8 bases of the junction left unmatched. Germline CDR1 and CDR2: LNHDA and SQIVND (reference sequence). The CDR3, as DNA: TGTGCCAGTAGACTAGGGACTAGCGAAGGCACCGGGGAGCTGTTTTTT. It specifies CASRLGTSEGTGELFF.

This clonotype has only one observation. Just one base apart from a much larger clone, this may be a read error. V gene TRBV5-5 combines with J gene TRBJ2-3; weak D call: TRBD2 (7 bases). CDR3 length: 13 amino acids. V lost 5 bases to trimming and J lost 6 bases, with 13 bases between them. From germline, CDR1 is SGHKS and CDR2 YYEKEE (reference sequence). The CDR3 is CASREGGADTQYF. The CDR3 bases are TGTGCCAGCAGAGAGGGGGGGGCTGATACGCAGTATTTT.

This clonotype was counted a few times. This sequence joins TRBV6-2 or TRBV6-3 and TRBJ2-7; 10 positions match TRBD1. Per the germline V gene, CDR1 is MNHEY and CDR2 is SVGEGT. CDR3 length equals 15 residues. V lost 6 bases to trimming and J lost 4 bases; unmatched junction nucleotides: 9. CDR3 amino acids: CASSPDRGRGYEQYF. The CDR3 DNA follows: TGTGCCAGCAGCCCAGACAGGGGGCGCGGATACGAGCAGTACTTC.

In DNA form, the CDR3 reads TGTGCCTGGAGTACTAGCGGGGCGATCTACAATGAGCAGTTCTTC. This encodes CAWSTSGAIYNEQFF. This sequence joins TRBV30 and TRBJ2-1; 10 bases align to TRBD2. The CDR3 is 15 residues long. J lost 3 bases, V lost 2 bases, and 4 bases had no gene match. Germline CDR1 is GTSNPN and CDR2 is SVGIG (reference sequence). The complete variable domain, with remaining parts taken from reference TRBV30 and TRBJ2-1, reads SQTIHQWPATLVQPVGSPLSLECTVEGTSNPNLYWYRQAAGRGLQLLFYSVGIGQISSEVPQNLSASRPQDRQFILSSKKLLLSDSGFYLCAWSTSGAIYNEQFFGPGTRLTVL.

The sample holds a few counts of this clonotype. Sequence at one end of the junction differs from germline and may be a read error. J is TRBJ2-7 and V is TRBV4-1; 13 nucleotides agree with TRBD2. The CDR3 is 16 residues long. Germline CDR1 MGHRA, CDR2 YSYEKL. The CDR3 bases are TGCGCCAGCGGCCAATTGGGACTAGCGGGAATTGGCGAGCAGTACTTC. This encodes CASGQLGLAGIGEQYF.